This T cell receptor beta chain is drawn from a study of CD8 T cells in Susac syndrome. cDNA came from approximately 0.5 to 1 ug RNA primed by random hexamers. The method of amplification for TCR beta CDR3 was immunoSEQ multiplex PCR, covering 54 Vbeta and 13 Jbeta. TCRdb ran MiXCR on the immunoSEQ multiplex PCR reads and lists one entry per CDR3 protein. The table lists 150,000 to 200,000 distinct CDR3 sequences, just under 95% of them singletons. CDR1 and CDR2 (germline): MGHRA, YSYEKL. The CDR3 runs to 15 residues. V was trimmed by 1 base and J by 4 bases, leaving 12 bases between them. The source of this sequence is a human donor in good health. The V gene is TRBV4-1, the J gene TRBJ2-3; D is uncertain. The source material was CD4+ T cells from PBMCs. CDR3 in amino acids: CASSQGEGRPDTQYF. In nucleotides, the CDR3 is TGCGCCAGCAGCCAAGGGGAAGGGCGGCCAGATACGCAGTATTTT.